These 25 T cell receptor beta chains came from one sample sequenced in a study of T-cell reconstitution after alpha-beta-depleted transplantation in children (dated by TCRdb to the mid-2010s). The sample's treatment or condition label is to be understood as: allogeneic hematopoietic cell transplantation with graft depleted of TCRalphabeta T cells and CD19 B cells. Libraries were constructed by PCR. This sample was sequenced with an Illumina HiSeq 2500. To normalize quantification of the TCRbeta repertoire, the TCR libraries were built with molecular barcoding that relied on unique molecular identifiers. TCRdb reran the public reads through fastp at Q25 and MiXCR, keeping productive beta chains. A single entry per CDR3 protein holds the most common genes and DNA from its merged rows. This sample is represented by fewer than 750,000 distinct CDR3 sequences; 25% to 30% of them were singletons. 36% of the sample goes to the ten largest clones.

Sequenced here: PBMCs, sampled before TCRalphabeta/CD19-depleted stem cell transplant. These receptors were obtained from a boy in the first two years of life with Wiskott-Aldrich syndrome, due to receive a stem cell transplant.

The sample holds a few counts of this clonotype. The genes are TRBV7-2 and TRBJ2-5; D possibly corresponds to TRBD1 (5 bases). With 0 bases removed from V and 3 bases from J, the gap between germline ends came to 8 bases. Per the germline V gene, CDR1 is SGHTA and CDR2 is FQGNSA. The CDR3 runs to 14 residues. CDR3 nucleotide sequence: TGTGCCAGCAGCTTAGCTAGACAGAAAGAGACCCAGTACTTC. Translation gives CASSLARQKETQYF.

The chain employs TRBV5-5 and TRBJ2-7; TRBD1 matches 7 bases. CDR3 length: 13 amino acids. The germline gives CDR1 SGHKS, CDR2 YYEKEE (reference sequence). With 4 bases clipped from V and 5 bases from J, the junction kept 6 bases outside the gene matches. The CDR3 protein is CASSARQGNEQYF. As DNA, the CDR3 is TGTGCCAGCAGCGCCCGACAGGGTAACGAGCAGTACTTC.

This clonotype was seen a handful of times. V is TRBV24-1 and J is TRBJ2-5, with 8 bases that match TRBD1. The trim removed 3 bases at V and 3 bases at J, leaving 5 bases unmatched. This CDR3 spans 15 amino acids. Germline V gene sequence: CDR1 KGHDR, CDR2 SFDVKD. The CDR3 DNA reads as TGTGCCACCAGTGATCGGACAGGGATGGAAGAGACCCAGTACTTC. Residues: CATSDRTGMEETQYF.

The chain uses TRBV20-1 and TRBJ2-1; D is perhaps TRBD2 (5 bases). The CDR3 is 14 residues long. Trimming took off 8 bases at V and 5 bases at J, with 19 bases between the two ends. The germline CDR1 and CDR2 sequences are DFQATT and SNEGSKA (reference sequence). The CDR3, as DNA: TGCAGTACCAACGGGGAGCGGAGAGACAATGAGCAGTTCTTC. This sequence encodes CSTNGERRDNEQFF.

The chain employs TRBV6-1 and TRBJ2-1; D is ambiguous. V dropped 5 bases and J dropped 2 bases, with 13 bases sitting between them. The CDR3 sequence is 15 residues long. CDR1 MNHNS and CDR2 SASEGT come from the germline V gene. CDR3 nucleotide sequence: TGTGCCAGCAGTAAGGACGCCCCGACCTACAATGAGCAGTTCTTC. This encodes CASSKDAPTYNEQFF.

V gene TRBV5-1 combines with J gene TRBJ1-2; TRBD1 matches at 7 bases. This CDR3 is 16 amino acids long. Germline V gene sequence: CDR1 SGHRS, CDR2 YFSETQ. Trimming removed 2 bases from V and 2 bases from J; junction bases left unmatched: 9. CDR3 in DNA: TGCGCCAGCAGCTTAACCTCGGACAGGAGAAACTATGGCTACACCTTC. Its translation is CASSLTSDRRNYGYTF.

This clonotype was counted only a few times. The rearrangement links TRBV18 to TRBJ2-1, with 8 bases lining up with TRBD2. There are 15 residues in the CDR3. The J segment lost 2 bases and the V segment lost 2 bases, leaving 2 bases of the junction unmatched. The V gene's germline CDR1 is KGHSH and CDR2 LQKENI. The CDR3 protein is CASSPGGRTYNEQFF. CDR3 DNA sequence: TGTGCCAGCTCACCAGGCGGGAGGACCTACAATGAGCAGTTCTTC.

This clonotype was seen more than once but under ten times. V is TRBV5-1 and J is TRBJ2-2, with D possibly matching TRBD2 (6 bases). Germline CDR1 and CDR2: SGHRS and YFSETQ. Trimming shortened V by 3 bases and J by 6 bases, and 12 bases separated the two germline ends. The CDR3 is 14 residues long. The CDR3 sequence: CASSWRRAPGELFF. CDR3 sequence (DNA): TGCGCCAGCAGCTGGCGGAGGGCCCCCGGGGAGCTGTTTTTT.

The gene calls are TRBV20-1 and TRBJ2-1, with TRBD2 matching 7 bases. The CDR3 contains 13 residues. J lost 7 bases, V lost 5 bases, and 8 bases had no gene match. In germline, CDR1 is DFQATT, CDR2 SNEGSKA (reference sequence). The CDR3 DNA sequence: TGCAGTGCTCGAGGAGCGGGGATTAATGAGCAGTTCTTC. It encodes CSARGAGINEQFF.

This sequence joins TRBV20-1 and TRBJ2-3, with 8 bases fitting TRBD2. Trimming took 2 bases from V and 5 from J; bases not matched to a gene: 6. Germline V CDR1 and CDR2: DFQATT, SNEGSKA (reference sequence). The CDR3 length is 14 residues. CDR3 nucleotide sequence: TGCAGTGCTAGATTTAGCGGGATAGGAGATACGCAGTATTTT. Its translation is CSARFSGIGDTQYF.

This chain connects TRBV7-9 to TRBJ2-1; 10 bases line up with TRBD1. The CDR3 contains 14 residues. CDR1 and CDR2 from the germline V gene are SEHNR and FQNEAQ (reference sequence). With 8 bases clipped from V and 5 bases from J, the junction kept 6 bases outside the gene matches. DNA for the CDR3: TGTGCCAGCCGGGTCGGGACAGGGGACAATGAGCAGTTCTTC. Its translation: CASRVGTGDNEQFF.

The chain has TRBV5-1 and TRBJ2-7; the D gene could be TRBD1 or TRBD2 (5 bases each). The CDR3 is 14 amino acids. Germline CDR1 is SGHRS and CDR2 is YFSETQ. Trimming left V 7 bases short and J 5 bases short, with 19 bases between. CDR3 sequence: CASGLLGRANEQYF. The CDR3 nucleotides read TGCGCCAGCGGGCTATTGGGACGGGCGAACGAGCAGTACTTC.

The rearrangement links TRBV29-1 to TRBJ2-1; possible D gene TRBD2, 6 bases. V was pared by 3 bases and J by 4 bases, with 16 bases between. The germline V gene encodes CDR1 SQVTM and CDR2 ANQGSEA. This CDR3 has 15 amino acids. The CDR3 region is CSVDSLGGVYNEQFF. The CDR3 DNA follows: TGCAGCGTTGATTCATTGGGAGGTGTGTACAATGAGCAGTTCTTC.

The chain carries TRBV12-3 or TRBV12-4 and TRBJ2-1; 9 bases agree with TRBD1. J gave up 8 bases and V 6 bases, and 11 bases lay outside the gene matches. This CDR3 is 15 amino acids long. CDR3 DNA sequence: TGTGCCAGCAGCTCCGGGACAGGGAATCAGGATGAGCAGTTCTTC. This sequence encodes CASSSGTGNQDEQFF.

The rearrangement uses TRBV7-9 and TRBJ1-1; 8 bases are a match to TRBD1. Losses at the gene ends were 4 bases for V and 10 bases for J; bases not matched to a gene: 11. Germline V gene data show CDR1 as SEHNR and CDR2 as FQNEAQ (reference sequence). The CDR3 contains 14 residues. In nucleotides, the CDR3 is TGTGCCAGCAGCTCCGCCGGACAGGGAAACGGAGCTTTCTTT. Translated, it gives CASSSAGQGNGAFF.

This clonotype was observed a few times. The chain has TRBV5-1 and TRBJ2-1; tentatively, D is TRBD1 (6 bases). The CDR3 sequence is 14 residues long. V lost 4 bases and J lost 7, with 15 bases in between. CDR1 and CDR2 from the germline V gene are SGHRS and YFSETQ. For the CDR3, the DNA is TGCGCCAGCAGCCAGAGACAGGTTCGGAATGAGCAGTTCTTC. It translates to CASSQRQVRNEQFF.

The rearrangement joins TRBV18 to TRBJ1-3; D uncertain. Germline CDR1 is KGHSH and CDR2 is LQKENI. CDR3 length equals 18 residues. Trimming took 2 bases from V and 2 from J, leaving 19 bases between them. The CDR3 DNA reads TGTGCCAGCTCACCATTCTCGGGCAGCTCCCTTACTGGAAACACCATATATTTT. It codes for CASSPFSGSSLTGNTIYF.

The CDR3: CASSLGWTGDLNTGELFF. CDR3 DNA: TGCGCCAGCAGCTTGGGATGGACAGGGGATCTGAACACCGGGGAGCTGTTTTTT. The rearrangement uses TRBV5-1 and TRBJ2-2, with 9 bases identical to TRBD1. The CDR3 loop spans 18 amino acids. The junction had 7 bases not matched to a gene; V was cut back by 0 bases and J by 1 base. Germline CDR1 is SGHRS and CDR2 is YFSETQ.

The V and J genes are TRBV18 and TRBJ2-2; D is unresolved. The CDR3 sequence is 13 residues long. Germline V gene lookup returns CDR1 KGHSH and CDR2 LQKENI. Trimming shortened V by 3 bases and J by 7 bases, and 9 bases separated the two germline ends. Here the CDR3 reads CASSPLDHGELFF. The CDR3 DNA is TGTGCCAGCTCACCGTTGGATCACGGGGAGCTGTTTTTT.

The V call is TRBV20-1, the J call TRBJ2-5, with 12 bases lining up with TRBD2. CDR1 and CDR2 from the germline V gene are DFQATT and SNEGSKA (reference sequence). This CDR3 is built from 15 residues. V lost 6 bases, J lost 2 bases, and 7 bases stayed unmatched. The CDR3 coding sequence is TGCAGTGCGCCTACTAGCGGGAGGCCTCAAGAGACCCAGTACTTC. Amino acids: CSAPTSGRPQETQYF.

The chain employs TRBV6-5 and TRBJ2-2; TRBD2 matches at 10 bases. Trimming at V came to 4 bases and at J to 7 bases, leaving 3 bases not matched to a gene. Germline V gives CDR1 MNHEY, CDR2 SVGAGI. The CDR3 loop spans 14 amino acids. The CDR3 sequence: CASSSLAGVGELFF. The CDR3 DNA is TGTGCCAGCAGTTCTCTAGCGGGAGTCGGGGAGCTGTTTTTT.

This clonotype turned up a few times. The chain combines TRBV12-3 or TRBV12-4 with TRBJ2-1, with D perhaps matching TRBD1 (6 bases). Trimming cost V 7 bases and J 4 bases, with 20 bases left between them. The CDR3 has 16 residues. The CDR3 spells CASNLQGPLNYNEQFF. CDR3 DNA: TGTGCCAGCAACCTACAGGGTCCACTGAATTACAATGAGCAGTTCTTC.

Only a few counts were recorded for this clonotype. This chain links TRBV29-1 with TRBJ1-1; the D is unclear. CDR3 size: 12 residues. The V and J ends lost 4 bases and 0 bases respectively, with 6 bases between them. Germline V gene sequence: CDR1 SQVTM, CDR2 ANQGSEA. The CDR3 DNA is TGCAGCGTTGGCAGTATGAACACTGAAGCTTTCTTT. Its translation is CSVGSMNTEAFF.

This clonotype has more than one count but fewer than ten. The rearrangement uses TRBV3-1 and TRBJ1-2, with D possibly being TRBD1 (5 bases). From germline, CDR1 is LGHDT and CDR2 YNNKEL (reference sequence). The CDR3 runs 15 residues. V was cut by 3 bases and J by 8 bases, with 19 bases left in between. Here the CDR3 reads CASSHRDGGRIGYTF. In nucleotides, the CDR3 is TGTGCCAGCAGCCATCGGGACGGAGGGAGAATAGGCTACACCTTC.

The sample holds a few counts of this clonotype. One end of the junction does not line up with germline, which may come from a read error. The J gene is TRBJ2-1, the V gene TRBV24-1; 10 bases map to TRBD1. The CDR3 consists of 13 residues. Germline CDR1 reads KGHDR; CDR2 reads SFDVKD. The CDR3: CATLDRGGNEHFF. The DNA for the CDR3 is TGTGCCACCTTGGACAGGGGGGGCAATGAGCATTTCTTC.